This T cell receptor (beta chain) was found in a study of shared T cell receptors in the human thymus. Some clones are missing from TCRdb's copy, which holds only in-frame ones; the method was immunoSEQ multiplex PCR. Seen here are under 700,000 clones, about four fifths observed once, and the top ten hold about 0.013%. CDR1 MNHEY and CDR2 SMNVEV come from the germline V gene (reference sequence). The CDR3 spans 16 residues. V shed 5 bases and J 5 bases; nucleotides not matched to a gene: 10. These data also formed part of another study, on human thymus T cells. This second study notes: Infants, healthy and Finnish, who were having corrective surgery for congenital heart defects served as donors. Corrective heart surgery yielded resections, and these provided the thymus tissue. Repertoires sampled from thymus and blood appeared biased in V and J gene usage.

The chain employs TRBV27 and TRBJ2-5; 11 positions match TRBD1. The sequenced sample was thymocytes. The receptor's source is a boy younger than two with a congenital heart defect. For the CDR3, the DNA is TGTGCCAGCAGTCCCCTGGACAGGGGGCGCAGGGAGACCCAGTACTTC. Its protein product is CASSPLDRGRRETQYF.